This is a list of T cell receptor beta chains from one sample in a study of T cells after posttransplantation cyclophosphamide. Method: immunoSEQ multiplex PCR; TCRdb's copy keeps in-frame clones and lacks some. Of approximately 45,000 clones in the sample, roughly 91% were seen once. This specimen consisted of PBMCs, obtained 60 to 65 days after allogeneic stem cell transplant with posttransplant cyclophosphamide. All receptors derive from a male patient aged 60 to 75 who received an allogeneic stem cell transplant from a related donor and was CMV-positive. The graft donor may have given rise to some T cells. Each CDR3 is given with its conserved first and last residue. Some rows mark clone size as missing; the rest say once, few, many or name a class of expanded clone.

clone_size,v_call,j_call,cdr3_aa
.,TRBV6-1,TRBJ2-5,CASSTGTGGETQYF
.,TRBV7-2,TRBJ1-5,CASSLVGAGLVQPQHF
.,TRBV18,TRBJ1-1,CASSRESGGAEAFF
once,TRBV5-1,TRBJ1-1,CASSYSGTGSEAFF
few,TRBV6-5,TRBJ2-5,CASRTSGGGETQYF
.,TRBV6-1,TRBJ1-1,CATSDRGNTEAFF
.,TRBV6-5,TRBJ1-3,CASSSTGISGNTIYF
.,TRBV2,TRBJ1-6,CASKTQGGNESPLHF
.,TRBV9,TRBJ1-3,CASSVAGQGNTIYF
.,TRBV4-1,TRBJ2-3,CASSHLGQGVTDTQYF
.,TRBV27,TRBJ1-1,CASSFSDRLNTEAFF
once,TRBV6-5,TRBJ1-3,CASSPGPNAIYF
.,TRBV7-6,TRBJ1-3,CASSRQGSGNTIYF
.,TRBV12-5,TRBJ2-3,CASGLVRDGTRDTDTQYF
.,TRBV7-6,TRBJ2-5,CASSPRTGLEEETQYF
.,TRBV4-1,TRBJ1-2,CASSQDRGHGYTF
.,TRBV29-1,TRBJ2-5,CSGWTGGLETQYF
.,TRBV25-1,TRBJ1-1,CASRTQGEAFF
.,TRBV10-2,TRBJ2-5,CASREDSYQETQYF
.,TRBV2,TRBJ1-2,CASRAGGNNYGYTF
.,TRBV27,TRBJ2-2,CASSLNRGPGELFF
.,TRBV7-9,TRBJ1-3,CASSQQGYLNTIYF
.,TRBV5-6,TRBJ2-3,CASSTLLAGGIDTQYF
.,TRBV6-5,TRBJ2-5,CASRSPGLVETQYF
.,TRBV18,TRBJ2-7,CASSPSRDRGAYEQYF
.,TRBV7-2,TRBJ1-2,CASSRRGTYGYTF
.,TRBV6-1,TRBJ1-2,CASRGAGEYGYTF
.,TRBV25-1,TRBJ1-4,CASSEWSNDYNEKLFF
.,TRBV27,TRBJ2-7,CASSPVKWPFYEQYF
.,TRBV2,TRBJ2-2,CASSGILTGELFF
once,TRBV6-1,TRBJ1-6,CAIEPTGYNSPLHF
.,TRBV29-1,TRBJ2-1,CSASGQGGFNNEQFF
once,TRBV5-4,TRBJ1-2,CASSPPGSRVYGYTF
.,TRBV2,TRBJ1-5,CASMIQGGNQPQHF
.,TRBV6-6,TRBJ2-2,CASSFSGGNTGELFF
.,TRBV29-1,TRBJ2-7,CSVEVSVYEQYF
.,TRBV6-5,TRBJ2-5,CASSNLAGGRETQYF
.,TRBV27,TRBJ1-6,CASRDTNNSPLHF
.,TRBV5-1,TRBJ1-2,CASSPGTHYGYTF
.,TRBV5-1,TRBJ1-3,CASRGDSGNTIYF
.,TRBV9,TRBJ2-5,CASSPLSGLETQYF
.,TRBV7-9,TRBJ1-4,CASRNAGEKLFF
.,TRBV19,TRBJ1-4,CASSRPRGTEEKLFF
few,TRBV21-1,TRBJ2-1,CASSKQDRGRYFF
.,TRBV30,TRBJ1-4,CAWKGSSRKLFF
.,TRBV9,TRBJ1-1,CASSARQGKVTEAFF
once,TRBV30,TRBJ1-5,CAWSDSINQPQHF
.,TRBV29-1,TRBJ1-2,CSVVEETNYGYTF
few,TRBV6-1,TRBJ1-1,CASSEVAGGYTEAFF
.,TRBV29-1,TRBJ1-1,CSVYIPTGAFF
.,TRBV30,TRBJ1-5,CAWSARQGPMSPQHF